This entry is about one T cell receptor (beta chain). The antigen it binds to is not known. Per-base qualities were not stored, and no clone one base away is much larger. This sample stems from a study of T cell repertoires in cytomegalovirus infection (dated by TCRdb to 2018 to 2020). In terms of the full investigation: Alongside well-studied HLA-B-restricted epitopes, the peptide stimulations were aimed at recently identified HLA-C-restricted CMV epitopes, whose presentation resists viral immunomodulation. Donor HLA type was relevant to the analysis, as public TCR beta signatures indicated carriage of CMV infection together with the matching HLA type.

This specimen's treatment or condition label, per the study, means: in vitro stimulation with specific CMV peptide epitopes to enrich CMV-specific T cells. What the work shows at the level of the full study, not this receptor alone: The ex vivo response was dominated by HLA-C-restricted CMV-specific TCR beta clonotypes, which also provided the single most frequent clonotype in two of eight donors. Carriers of CMV infection plus the relevant HLA type were discriminated by the cumulative frequency of public TCR beta family members in the study cohort and in an independent approximately 360-donor cohort.

The instrument given in TCRdb is Illumina HiSeq 1500. The raw public data were reprocessed by TCRdb itself: fastp quality trimming at Q25, MiXCR clonotype calling, in-frame beta chains only. Identical CDR3 proteins give one entry, which carries the most common genes and DNA. The sample yields about 89,000 distinct CDR3 sequences; 25% to 35% were counted once. The ten largest clones add up to about three quarters of the sample. This TCR was recovered from a human donor in good health (CMV status not recorded). Some clones in this sample may be carry-over from other donors' samples. The specimen was CD8+ T cells from cultured PBMCs, collected from culture after CMV antigen stimulation.

The DNA is TGCGCCAGCAGCTTTCCAGCCGGGTCCGGGGAGCTGTTTTTT. Its coded protein is CASSFPAGSGELFF. The sequence links TRBV5-1 to TRBJ2-2, with no confident D gene call. The junction carries 11 bases between V and J, which are trimmed by 2 bases and 6 bases respectively. Its CDR3 holds 14 amino acids, cysteine through phenylalanine. Only CDR3 DNA remains: 42 bases, in frame from the first base. The germline V gene gives CDR1 as SGHRS and CDR2 as YFSETQ.